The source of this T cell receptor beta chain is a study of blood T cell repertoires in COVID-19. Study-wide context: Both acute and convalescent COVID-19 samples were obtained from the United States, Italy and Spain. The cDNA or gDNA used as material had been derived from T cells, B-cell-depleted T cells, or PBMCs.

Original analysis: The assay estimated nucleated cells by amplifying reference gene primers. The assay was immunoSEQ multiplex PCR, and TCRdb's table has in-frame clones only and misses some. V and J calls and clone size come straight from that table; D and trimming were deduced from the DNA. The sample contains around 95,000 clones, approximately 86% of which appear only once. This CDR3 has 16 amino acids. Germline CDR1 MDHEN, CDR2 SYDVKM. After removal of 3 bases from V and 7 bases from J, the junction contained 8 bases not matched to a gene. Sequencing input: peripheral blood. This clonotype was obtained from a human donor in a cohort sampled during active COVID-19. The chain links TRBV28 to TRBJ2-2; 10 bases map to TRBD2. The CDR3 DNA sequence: TGTGCCAGCAGTTTGAAAGCGGGAGGGCCTTTCGGGGAGCTGTTTTTT. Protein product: CASSLKAGGPFGELFF.